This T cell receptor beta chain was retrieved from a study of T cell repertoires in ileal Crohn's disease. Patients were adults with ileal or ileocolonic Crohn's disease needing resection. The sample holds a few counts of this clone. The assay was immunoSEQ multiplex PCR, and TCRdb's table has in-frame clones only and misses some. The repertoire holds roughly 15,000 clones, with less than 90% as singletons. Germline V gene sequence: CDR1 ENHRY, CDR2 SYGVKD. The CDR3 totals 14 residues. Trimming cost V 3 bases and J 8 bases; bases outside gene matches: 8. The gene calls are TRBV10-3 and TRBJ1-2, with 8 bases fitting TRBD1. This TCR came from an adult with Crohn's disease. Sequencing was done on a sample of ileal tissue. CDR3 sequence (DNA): TGTGCCATCAGTGAATCGGACAGGGAGGACGGCTACACCTTC. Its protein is CAISESDREDGYTF.